A selection of T cell receptor beta chains follows, all from one sample in a study of CD8+CD57+ T cells in acquired aplastic anemia. TCRdb used MiXCR to reprocess the reads, holding one entry per CDR3 protein. The repertoire holds about 200,000 distinct CDR3 sequences, approximately 65% seen once, with around 60% in the top ten. The sequencing input was sorted CD4+, CD8+, or CD8+CD57+ T cells (not recorded which) from PBMCs. The receptor set was obtained from a human donor with aplastic anemia. Both conserved end residues are part of each CDR3. Each record gives: V gene, D gene, J gene, clone size, CDR3 protein, CDR3 DNA. A D gene is named only where the DNA matches it firmly. Clone size is not always given. Where it is, it says once, few, many or a class for expanded clones.

>TRBV20-1|-|TRBJ2-1|-
CSARGAEQFF
TGCAGTGCGAGGGGGGCTGAGCAGTTCTTC
>TRBV20-1|-|TRBJ1-1|once
CSARPGTPMNTEAFF
TGCAGTGCTCGCCCCGGGACACCCATGAACACTGAAGCTTTCTTT
>TRBV2|-|TRBJ2-7|-
CASAGSYEQYF
TGTGCTAGTGCGGGCAGCTACGAGCAGTACTTC
>TRBV20-1|-|TRBJ2-1|-
CSAPSGNEQFF
TGCAGTGCTCCCTCCGGGAATGAGCAGTTCTTC
>TRBV24-1|-|TRBJ2-2|-
CATSDMAANTGELFF
TGTGCCACCAGTGACATGGCCGCGAACACCGGGGAGCTGTTTTTT
>TRBV20-1|TRBD2|TRBJ2-3|-
CSARGTITDTQYF
TGCAGTGCTAGGGGGACTATCACAGATACGCAGTATTTT
>TRBV6-5|-|TRBJ1-2|-
CASSYSNVPGNYGYTF
TGTGCCAGCAGTTACTCGAATGTACCTGGGAACTATGGCTACACCTTC
>TRBV4-1|-|TRBJ1-5|many
CASSQGVQWNQPQHF
TGCGCCAGCAGCCAAGGGGTTCAGTGGAATCAGCCCCAGCATTTT
>TRBV2|TRBD1|TRBJ2-7|-
CASSPKRDRGEQYF
TGTGCCAGCAGCCCCAAACGCGACAGGGGCGAGCAGTACTTC
>TRBV9|-|TRBJ1-4|-
CASSPGAGDEKLFF
TGTGCCAGCAGCCCAGGTGCGGGGGATGAAAAACTGTTTTTT
>TRBV20-1|TRBD2|TRBJ2-7|-
CSASGLVRGATYEQYF
TGCAGTGCTAGCGGACTAGTTCGAGGGGCAACCTACGAGCAGTACTTC